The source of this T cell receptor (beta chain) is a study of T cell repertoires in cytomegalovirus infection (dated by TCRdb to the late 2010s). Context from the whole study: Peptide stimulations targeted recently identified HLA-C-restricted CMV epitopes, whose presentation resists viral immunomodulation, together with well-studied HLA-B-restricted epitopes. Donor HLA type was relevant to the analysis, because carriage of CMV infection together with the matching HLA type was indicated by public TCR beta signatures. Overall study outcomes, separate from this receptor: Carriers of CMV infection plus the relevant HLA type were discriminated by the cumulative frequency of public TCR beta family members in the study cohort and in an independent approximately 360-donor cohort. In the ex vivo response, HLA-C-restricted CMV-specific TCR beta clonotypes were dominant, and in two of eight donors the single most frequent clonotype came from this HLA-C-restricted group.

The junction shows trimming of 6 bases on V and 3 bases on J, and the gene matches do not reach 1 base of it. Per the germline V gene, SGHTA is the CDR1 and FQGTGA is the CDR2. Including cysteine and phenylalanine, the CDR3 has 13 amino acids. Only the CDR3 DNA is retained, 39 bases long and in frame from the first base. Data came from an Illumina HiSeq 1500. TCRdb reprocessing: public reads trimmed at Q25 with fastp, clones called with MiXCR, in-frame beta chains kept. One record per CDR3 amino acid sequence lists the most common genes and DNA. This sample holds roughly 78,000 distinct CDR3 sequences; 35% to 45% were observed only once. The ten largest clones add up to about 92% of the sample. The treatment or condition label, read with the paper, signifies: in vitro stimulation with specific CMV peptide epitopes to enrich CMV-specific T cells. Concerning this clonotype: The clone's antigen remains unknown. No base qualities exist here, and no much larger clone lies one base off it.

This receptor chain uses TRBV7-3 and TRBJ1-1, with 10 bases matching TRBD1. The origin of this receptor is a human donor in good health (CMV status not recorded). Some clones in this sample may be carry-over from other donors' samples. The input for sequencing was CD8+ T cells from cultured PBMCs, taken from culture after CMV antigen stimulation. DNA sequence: TGTGCCAGCAGAGGACAGGGGGACACTGAAGCTTTCTTT. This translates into CASRGQGDTEAFF.